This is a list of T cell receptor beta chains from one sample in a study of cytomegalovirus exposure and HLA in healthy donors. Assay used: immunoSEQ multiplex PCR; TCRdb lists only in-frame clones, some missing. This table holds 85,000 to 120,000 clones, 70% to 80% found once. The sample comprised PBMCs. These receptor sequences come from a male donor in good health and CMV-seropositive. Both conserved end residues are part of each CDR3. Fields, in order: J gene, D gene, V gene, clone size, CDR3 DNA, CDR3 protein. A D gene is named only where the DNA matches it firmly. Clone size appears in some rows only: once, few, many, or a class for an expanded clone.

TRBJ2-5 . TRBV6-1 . TGTGCCAGCAAAAGGACAGAAGAGACCCAGTACTTC CASKRTEETQYF
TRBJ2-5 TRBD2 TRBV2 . TGTGCCAGCAGTCCCCTTAGCGGGGCCCAAGAGACCCAGTACTTC CASSPLSGAQETQYF
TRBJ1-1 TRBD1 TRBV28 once TGTGCCAGCAGTACACTTACAGGGGCGAACACTGAAGCTTTCTTT CASSTLTGANTEAFF
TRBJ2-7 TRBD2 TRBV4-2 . TGTGCCAGCAGCCTCCACGGGACTAGCGGGAACACCTACGAGCAGTACTTC CASSLHGTSGNTYEQYF
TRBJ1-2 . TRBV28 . TGTGCCAGCAGTTTATCCCCAGGGGTGGACTACACCTTC CASSLSPGVDYTF
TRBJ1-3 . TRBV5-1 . TGCGCCAGCAGCTTGGAGGGGGTAGGGAGAAACACCATATATTTT CASSLEGVGRNTIYF
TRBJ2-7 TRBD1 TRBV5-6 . TGTGCCAGCAGCCCTCGGACAGGGGGTTCCCACGAGCAGTACTTC CASSPRTGGSHEQYF
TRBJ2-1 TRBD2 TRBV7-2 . TGTGCCAGCAGCTTACGGACGACTAGCGGGAGGTCCAATGAGCAGTTCTTC CASSLRTTSGRSNEQFF
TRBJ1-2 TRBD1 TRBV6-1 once TGTGCCAGCAGTGCCCCCATGGACAGGGGGAATGGCTACACCTTC CASSAPMDRGNGYTF
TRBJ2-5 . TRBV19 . TGTGCCAGTAGTGTAGACTATCAAGAGACCCAGTACTTC CASSVDYQETQYF
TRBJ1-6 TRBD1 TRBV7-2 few TGTGCCAGCAGCTTGGACAGGGGTAATTCACCCCTCCACTTT CASSLDRGNSPLHF
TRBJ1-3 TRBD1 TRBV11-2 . TGTGCCAGCAGCTTAAGAATACCAGGGGGTTTTGGTGGAAACACCATATATTTT CASSLRIPGGFGGNTIYF
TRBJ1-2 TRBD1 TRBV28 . TGTGCCAGCAGTCCCTTAACAGGGGGATATGGCTACACCTTC CASSPLTGGYGYTF
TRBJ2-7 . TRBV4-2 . TGTGCCAGCAGCCAAGAATCGCAGGCCGAGCAGTACTTC CASSQESQAEQYF
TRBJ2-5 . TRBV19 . TGTGCCAGTGGGGGCTCCGAAGAGACCCAGTACTTC CASGGSEETQYF
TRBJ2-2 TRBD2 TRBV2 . TGTGCCAGCACTTCGAGCGGGAGGGATACCGGGGAGCTGTTTTTT CASTSSGRDTGELFF
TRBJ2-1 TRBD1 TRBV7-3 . TGTGCCAGCAGCCCCGGACAGGGGCGATTCAATGAGCAGTTCTTC CASSPGQGRFNEQFF
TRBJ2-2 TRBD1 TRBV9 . TGTGCCAGCAGCCCCCAGGGGGCCACCGGGGAGCTGTTTTTT CASSPQGATGELFF
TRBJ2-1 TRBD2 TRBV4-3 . TGCGCCAGCAGCCAAGATCGAGCTAGCGGGAGGCCCAATGAGCAGTTCTTC CASSQDRASGRPNEQFF
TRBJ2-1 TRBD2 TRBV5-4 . TGTGCCAGCAGCATCACTAGCGGGAGTTACAATGAGCAGTTCTTC CASSITSGSYNEQFF